The clone carrying this T cell receptor (beta chain) occurred many times. Antigen unknown. The sample is drawn from a study of T cells in Graves' hyperthyroidism and ophthalmopathy. Study summary: It was at initial diagnosis, before any treatment, that peripheral blood was collected.

General study results and limits: Blood also carried most thyroid clonotypes expanded above 0.001.

The CDR3 extends over 15 amino acids. With 1 base removed from V and 7 bases from J, the gap between germline ends came to 16 bases. Germline V CDR1 and CDR2: SGHTA, FQGNSA. Patients were excluded for uncontrolled infection, other autoimmune disease, pregnancy or lactation. PBMCs were obtained from roughly 10 ml fresh peripheral blood. Researchers amplified the TCR beta CDR3 regions from RNA transcripts. First-round RT-PCR of the TCR CDR3 relied on the HTBI primer set. TCRdb ran MiXCR on the multiplex PCR reads and lists one entry per CDR3 protein. The data contain nearly 750,000 distinct CDR3 sequences, roughly a third of them singletons.

The gene calls are TRBV7-2 and TRBJ1-2, with D unclear. The sequence derives from a woman in her forties with Graves' hyperthyroidism. Sequenced sample: blood. The CDR3 spells CASSLENGPKVGYTF. The CDR3 nucleotides are TGTGCCAGCAGCTTAGAAAACGGGCCAAAGGTTGGCTACACCTTC.